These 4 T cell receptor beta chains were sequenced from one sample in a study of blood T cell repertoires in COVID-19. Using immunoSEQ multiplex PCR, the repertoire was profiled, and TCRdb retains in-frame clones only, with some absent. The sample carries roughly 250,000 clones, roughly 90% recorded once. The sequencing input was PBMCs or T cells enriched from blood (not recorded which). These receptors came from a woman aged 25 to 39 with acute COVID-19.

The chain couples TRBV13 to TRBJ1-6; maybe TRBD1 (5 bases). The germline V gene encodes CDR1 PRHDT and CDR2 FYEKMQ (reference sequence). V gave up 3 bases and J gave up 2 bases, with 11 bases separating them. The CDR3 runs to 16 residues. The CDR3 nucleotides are TGTGCCAGCAGCTTGGCCGGGGGTGCCTATAATTCACCCCTCCACTTT. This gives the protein CASSLAGGAYNSPLHF.

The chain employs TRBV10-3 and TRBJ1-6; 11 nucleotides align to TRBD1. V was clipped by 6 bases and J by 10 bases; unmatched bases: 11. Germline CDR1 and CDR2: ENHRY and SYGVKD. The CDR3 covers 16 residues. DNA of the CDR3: TGTGCCATCAGGCCTGGACAGGGGGCGACTCCCTCACCCCTCCACTTT. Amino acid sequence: CAIRPGQGATPSPLHF.

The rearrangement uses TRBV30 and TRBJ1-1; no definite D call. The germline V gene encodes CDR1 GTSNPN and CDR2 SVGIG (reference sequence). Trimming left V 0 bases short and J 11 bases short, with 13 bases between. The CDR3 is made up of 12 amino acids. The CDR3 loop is CAWSVSGNKAFF. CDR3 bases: TGTGCCTGGAGTGTAAGCGGTAATAAGGCTTTCTTT.

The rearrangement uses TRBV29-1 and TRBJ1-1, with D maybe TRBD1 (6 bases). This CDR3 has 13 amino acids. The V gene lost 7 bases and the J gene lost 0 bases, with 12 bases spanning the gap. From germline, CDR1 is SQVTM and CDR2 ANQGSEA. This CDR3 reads CSARQELNTEAFF. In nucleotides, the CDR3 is TGCAGCGCACGACAGGAGTTGAACACTGAAGCTTTCTTT.